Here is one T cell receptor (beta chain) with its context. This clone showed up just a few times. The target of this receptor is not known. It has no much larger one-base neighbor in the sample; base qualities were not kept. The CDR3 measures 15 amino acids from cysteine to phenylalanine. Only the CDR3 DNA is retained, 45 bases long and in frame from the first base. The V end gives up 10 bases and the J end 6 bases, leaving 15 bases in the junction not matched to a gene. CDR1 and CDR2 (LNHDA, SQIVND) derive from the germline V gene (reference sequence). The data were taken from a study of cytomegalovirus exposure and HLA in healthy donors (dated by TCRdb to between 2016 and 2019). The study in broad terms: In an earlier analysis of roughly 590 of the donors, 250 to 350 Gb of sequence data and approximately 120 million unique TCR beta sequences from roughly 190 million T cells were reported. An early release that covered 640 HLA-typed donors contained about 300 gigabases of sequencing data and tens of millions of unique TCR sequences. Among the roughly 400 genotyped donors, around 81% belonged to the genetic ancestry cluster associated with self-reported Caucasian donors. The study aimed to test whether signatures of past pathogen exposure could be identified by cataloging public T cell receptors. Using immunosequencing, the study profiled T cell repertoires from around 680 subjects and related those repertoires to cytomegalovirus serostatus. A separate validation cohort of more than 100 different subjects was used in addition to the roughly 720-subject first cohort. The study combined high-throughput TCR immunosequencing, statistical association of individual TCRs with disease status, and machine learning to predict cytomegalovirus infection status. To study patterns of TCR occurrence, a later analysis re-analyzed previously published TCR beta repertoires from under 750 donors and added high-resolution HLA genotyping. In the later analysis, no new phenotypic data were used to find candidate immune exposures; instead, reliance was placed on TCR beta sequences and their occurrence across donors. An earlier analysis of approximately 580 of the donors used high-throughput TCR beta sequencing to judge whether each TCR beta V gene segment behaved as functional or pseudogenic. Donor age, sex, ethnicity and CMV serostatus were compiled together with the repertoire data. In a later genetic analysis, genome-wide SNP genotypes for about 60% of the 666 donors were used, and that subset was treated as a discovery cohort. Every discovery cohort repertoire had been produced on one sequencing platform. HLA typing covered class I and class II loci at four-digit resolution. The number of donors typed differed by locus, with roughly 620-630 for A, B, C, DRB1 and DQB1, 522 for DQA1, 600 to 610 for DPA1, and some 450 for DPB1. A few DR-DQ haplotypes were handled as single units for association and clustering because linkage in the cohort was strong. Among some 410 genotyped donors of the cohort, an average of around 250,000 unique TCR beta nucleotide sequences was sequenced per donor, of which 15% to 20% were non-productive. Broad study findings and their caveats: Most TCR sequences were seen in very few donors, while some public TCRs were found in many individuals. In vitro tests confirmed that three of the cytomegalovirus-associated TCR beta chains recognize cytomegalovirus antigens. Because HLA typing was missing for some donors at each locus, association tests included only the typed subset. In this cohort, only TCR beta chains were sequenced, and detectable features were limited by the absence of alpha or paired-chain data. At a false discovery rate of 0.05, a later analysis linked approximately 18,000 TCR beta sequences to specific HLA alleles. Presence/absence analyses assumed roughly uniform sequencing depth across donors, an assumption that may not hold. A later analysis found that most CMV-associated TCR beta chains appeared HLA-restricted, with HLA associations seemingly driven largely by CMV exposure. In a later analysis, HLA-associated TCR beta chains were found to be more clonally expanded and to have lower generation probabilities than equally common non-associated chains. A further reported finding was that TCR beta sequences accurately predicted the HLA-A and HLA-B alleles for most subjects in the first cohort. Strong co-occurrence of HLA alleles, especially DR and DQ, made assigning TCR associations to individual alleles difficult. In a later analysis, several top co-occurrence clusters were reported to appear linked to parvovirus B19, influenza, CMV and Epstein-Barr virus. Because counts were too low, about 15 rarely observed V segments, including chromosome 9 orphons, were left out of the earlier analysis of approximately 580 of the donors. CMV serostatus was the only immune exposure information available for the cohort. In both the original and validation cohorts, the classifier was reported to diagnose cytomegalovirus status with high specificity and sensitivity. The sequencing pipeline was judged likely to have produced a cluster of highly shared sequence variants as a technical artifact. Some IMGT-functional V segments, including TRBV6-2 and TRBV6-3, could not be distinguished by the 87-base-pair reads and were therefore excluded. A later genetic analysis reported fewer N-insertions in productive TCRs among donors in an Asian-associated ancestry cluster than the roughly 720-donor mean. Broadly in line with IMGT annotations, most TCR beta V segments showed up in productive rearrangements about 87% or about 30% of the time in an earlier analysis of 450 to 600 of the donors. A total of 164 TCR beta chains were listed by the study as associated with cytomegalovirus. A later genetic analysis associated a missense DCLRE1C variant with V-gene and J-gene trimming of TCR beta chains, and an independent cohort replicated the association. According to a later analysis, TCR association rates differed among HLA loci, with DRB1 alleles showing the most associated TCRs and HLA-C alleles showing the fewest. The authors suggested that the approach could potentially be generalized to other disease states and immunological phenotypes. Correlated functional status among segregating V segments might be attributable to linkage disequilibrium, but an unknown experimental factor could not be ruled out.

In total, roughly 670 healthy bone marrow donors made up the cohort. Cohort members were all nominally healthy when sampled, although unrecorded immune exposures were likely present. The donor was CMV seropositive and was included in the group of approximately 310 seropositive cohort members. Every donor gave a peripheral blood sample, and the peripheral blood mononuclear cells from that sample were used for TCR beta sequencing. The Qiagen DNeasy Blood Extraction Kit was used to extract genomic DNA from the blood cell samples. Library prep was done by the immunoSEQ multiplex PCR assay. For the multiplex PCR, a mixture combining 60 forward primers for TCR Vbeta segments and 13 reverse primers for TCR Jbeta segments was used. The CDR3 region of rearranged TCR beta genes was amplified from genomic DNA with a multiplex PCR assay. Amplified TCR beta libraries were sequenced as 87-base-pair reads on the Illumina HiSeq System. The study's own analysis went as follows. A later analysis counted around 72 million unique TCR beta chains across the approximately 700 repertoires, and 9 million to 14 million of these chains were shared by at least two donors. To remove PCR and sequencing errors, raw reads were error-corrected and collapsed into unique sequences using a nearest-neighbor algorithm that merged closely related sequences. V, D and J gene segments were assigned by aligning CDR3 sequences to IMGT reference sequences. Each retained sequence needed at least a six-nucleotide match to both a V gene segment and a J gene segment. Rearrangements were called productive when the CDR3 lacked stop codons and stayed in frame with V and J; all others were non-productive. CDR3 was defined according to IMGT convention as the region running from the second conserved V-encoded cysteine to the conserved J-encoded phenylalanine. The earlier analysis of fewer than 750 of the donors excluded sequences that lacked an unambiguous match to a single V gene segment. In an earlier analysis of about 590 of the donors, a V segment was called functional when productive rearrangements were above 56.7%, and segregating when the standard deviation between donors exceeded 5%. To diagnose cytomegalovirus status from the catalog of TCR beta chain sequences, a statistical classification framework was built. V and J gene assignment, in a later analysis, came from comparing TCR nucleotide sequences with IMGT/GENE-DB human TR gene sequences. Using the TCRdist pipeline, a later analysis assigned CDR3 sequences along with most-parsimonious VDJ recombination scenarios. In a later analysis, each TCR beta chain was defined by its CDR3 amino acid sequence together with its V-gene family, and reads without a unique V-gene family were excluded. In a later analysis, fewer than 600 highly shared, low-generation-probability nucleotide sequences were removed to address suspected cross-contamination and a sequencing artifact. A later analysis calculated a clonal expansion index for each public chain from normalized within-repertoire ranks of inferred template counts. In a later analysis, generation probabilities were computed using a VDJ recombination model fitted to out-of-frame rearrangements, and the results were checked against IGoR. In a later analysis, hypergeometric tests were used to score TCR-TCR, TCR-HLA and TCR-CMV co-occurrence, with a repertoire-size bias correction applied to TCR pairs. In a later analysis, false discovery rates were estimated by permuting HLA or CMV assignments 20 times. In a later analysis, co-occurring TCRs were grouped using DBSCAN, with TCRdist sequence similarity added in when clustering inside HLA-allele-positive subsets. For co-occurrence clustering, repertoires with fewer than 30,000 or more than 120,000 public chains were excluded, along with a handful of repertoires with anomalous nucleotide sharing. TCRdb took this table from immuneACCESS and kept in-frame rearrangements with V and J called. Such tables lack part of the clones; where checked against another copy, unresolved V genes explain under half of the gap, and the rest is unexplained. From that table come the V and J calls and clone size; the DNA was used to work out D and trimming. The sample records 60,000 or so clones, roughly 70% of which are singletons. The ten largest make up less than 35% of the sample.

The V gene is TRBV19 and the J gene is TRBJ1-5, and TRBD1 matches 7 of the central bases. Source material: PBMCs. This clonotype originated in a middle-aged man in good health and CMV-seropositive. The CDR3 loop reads CATSRTGGISQPQHF. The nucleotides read TGTGCCACTTCCCGGACAGGAGGGATAAGTCAGCCCCAGCATTTT.